This T cell receptor (beta chain) was captured in a study of breast tumors, draining lymph nodes, adjacent tissues. Study findings and constraints: Compared with lymph nodes, tumors were less diverse; compared with nontumor tissue, more. The data were judged consistent with most tumor T cells coming from lymph node and expanding in tumor. Luminal-like breast cancer showed significantly higher tumor–nontumor repertoire similarity than basal-like.

The V gene lost 5 bases and the J gene lost 15 bases, with 11 bases spanning the gap. The CDR3 has 10 residues. Samples came from axillary lymph nodes draining the breast cancer. About this clonotype: What it binds is not known.

TCRdb fed the multiplex PCR reads into MiXCR, producing one record per CDR3 protein. The table lists around 150,000 distinct CDR3 sequences, approximately 29% of them singletons. The chain couples TRBV12-3 or TRBV12-4 to TRBJ1-3; perhaps TRBD1 as D (6 bases). This clonotype originated in a female donor with breast cancer. Some clones in this sample may be carry-over from other donors' samples. The sample comprised axillary lymph node tissue. CDR3 DNA sequence: TGTGCCAGCAGTCCAGGGGTGACATATTTT. Translation: CASSPGVTYF.